A selection of T cell receptor beta chains follows, all from one sample in a study of vaccination and CD4 T cells after COVID-19. TCRdb re-derived calls from the PCR reads in MiXCR, one entry per CDR3 protein. The table lists around 13,000 distinct CDR3 sequences, 25% to 35% of them singletons, with roughly 13% in the top ten. For these TCRs, the target antigens are not known. This sample comprised CD4+ T cells from blood, cultured in vitro, obtained after SARS-CoV-2 vaccination. All receptors come from a human donor who had recovered from COVID-19. Each CDR3 is given with its conserved first and last residue. D genes are given only for firm matches. The listing skips clone size in some rows; elsewhere it reads once, few, many or a size class.

j_gene,d_gene,v_gene,abundance,CDR3nt,CDR3aa
TRBJ1-1,-,TRBV20-1,-,TGCAGTGCTAGAGGAGGAGGGGGTTTACCGAACACTGAAGCTTTCTTT,CSARGGGGLPNTEAFF
TRBJ2-5,TRBD2,TRBV25-1,-,TGTGCCAGCACTAGGACTAGCGGACATTGGGAGACCCAGTACTTC,CASTRTSGHWETQYF
TRBJ1-1,TRBD1,TRBV7-9,-,TGTGCCAGCAGCTTGGGGGACAGGACGAACACTGAAGCTTTCTTT,CASSLGDRTNTEAFF
TRBJ2-4,-,TRBV15,few,TGTGCCACCAGCAGAGACTCTCTCGCCAAAAACATTCAGTACTTC,CATSRDSLAKNIQYF
TRBJ2-5,-,TRBV18,-,TGTGCCAGCTCACGGGGCCGACTACAAGAGACCCAGTACTTC,CASSRGRLQETQYF
TRBJ1-4,-,TRBV4-2,-,TGTGCCAGCAGCCAAGGGGGTGGCGCAGGAAACAATGAAAAACTGTTTTTT,CASSQGGGAGNNEKLFF
TRBJ2-1,-,TRBV28,few,TGTGCCAGCAGTTTAGGTCTCAATGAGCAGTTCTTC,CASSLGLNEQFF
TRBJ2-1,TRBD2,TRBV7-2,-,TGTGCCAGCAGCAAACCTCTAGCGGGAGGTGAGCAGTTCTTC,CASSKPLAGGEQFF
TRBJ2-2,TRBD2,TRBV7-2,-,TGTGCCAGCAGCTCCCATAAGACTAGCGGGATGGTTCTCACCGGGGAGCTGTTTTTT,CASSSHKTSGMVLTGELFF
TRBJ2-5,-,TRBV28,-,TGTGCCAGCAAAGAGGGGGACCAAGAGACCCAGTACTTC,CASKEGDQETQYF
TRBJ2-2,-,TRBV6-1,-,TGTGCCAGCAGCCTCCGGCGCGCCACCGGGGAGCTGTTTTTT,CASSLRRATGELFF
TRBJ2-7,TRBD1,TRBV23-1,-,TGCGCCAGCACTTCTTGGCCGAGACAGGGGAGCTCCTACGAGCAGTACTTC,CASTSWPRQGSSYEQYF
TRBJ2-1,-,TRBV7-2,-,TGTGCCAGCAGCCCGGGTGGGGGTCACAATGAGCAGTTCTTC,CASSPGGGHNEQFF
TRBJ1-2,-,TRBV27,-,TGTGCCAGCAGGGCAGCTAACTACTATGGCTACACCTTC,CASRAANYYGYTF
TRBJ2-3,-,TRBV5-4,few,TGTGCCAGCAGCTTGGCCCAGGGCACAGATACGCAGTATTTT,CASSLAQGTDTQYF
TRBJ2-7,TRBD2,TRBV29-1,-,TGCAGCGTTGAGCTAGCGGGAGGGCCAGGCGAGCAGTACTTC,CSVELAGGPGEQYF
TRBJ2-7,TRBD1,TRBV6-5,few,TGTGCCAGCAGTTACTCGATCCAGGGGGCTTACGAGCAGTACTTC,CASSYSIQGAYEQYF
TRBJ1-1,-,TRBV20-1,few,TGCAGTGCTCCCAAGACGGGCGGGGGTACTGAAGCTTTCTTT,CSAPKTGGGTEAFF
TRBJ1-1,-,TRBV29-1,-,TGCAGCGTTGAAGATGGGTTAATGAACACTGAAGCTTTCTTT,CSVEDGLMNTEAFF
TRBJ2-7,-,TRBV6-2/TRBV6-3,-,TGTGCCAGCAGGCCGGACATCCTAATCTACGAGCAGTACTTC,CASRPDILIYEQYF
TRBJ1-2,-,TRBV15,medium-sized,TGTGCCACCAGCAGAGGACCTCCTGCCTATGGCTACACCTTC,CATSRGPPAYGYTF
TRBJ2-7,-,TRBV5-5,-,TGTGCCAGCAGCTTTGTATACGAGCAGTACTTC,CASSFVYEQYF
TRBJ1-3,-,TRBV7-2,-,TGTGCCAGCAGCTTATTAGGGGTCGGAAACACCATATATTTT,CASSLLGVGNTIYF
TRBJ1-5,TRBD1,TRBV27,-,TGTGCCAGCAGTCTAAGACAGGGGGATCAGCCCCAGCATTTT,CASSLRQGDQPQHF
TRBJ1-2,-,TRBV7-3,-,TGTGCCAGCAGCTTCGGAGGGGTGAGCGGCTACACCTTC,CASSFGGVSGYTF
TRBJ2-6,-,TRBV12-5,-,TGTGCTAGTGGTTTGAAGTTACACTCTGGGGCCAACGTCCTGACTTTC,CASGLKLHSGANVLTF
TRBJ2-7,TRBD2,TRBV19,medium-sized,TGTGCCACCCAAAACCCGGGACTAGCGGACTACGAGCAGTACTTC,CATQNPGLADYEQYF
TRBJ2-7,-,TRBV6-1,-,TGTGCCAGCATCCCCTTCGGAGGGGGGAGCTCCTACGAGCAGTACTTC,CASIPFGGGSSYEQYF
TRBJ1-1,-,TRBV7-3,-,TGTGCCAGCAGCTCGGGACGGTCGAACACTGAAGCTTTCTTT,CASSSGRSNTEAFF
TRBJ1-5,TRBD1,TRBV4-2,-,TGTGCCAGCAGCGTCAGGGGGAAGGAGGATCAGCCCCAGCATTTT,CASSVRGKEDQPQHF
TRBJ1-1,-,TRBV29-1,-,TGCAGCGGAAGGATGCAGGGGACTATGAACACTGAAGCTTTCTTT,CSGRMQGTMNTEAFF
TRBJ2-1,TRBD2,TRBV7-2,-,TGTGCCAGCAGCTTAGGGTTAGCGGGAGGCCGGAGGGGTGAGCAGTTCTTC,CASSLGLAGGRRGEQFF
TRBJ1-3,-,TRBV7-6,-,TGTGCCAGCAGCTTAGCGCAATCTGGAAACACCATATATTTT,CASSLAQSGNTIYF
TRBJ1-5,-,TRBV20-1,-,TGCAGTGCTAGAGAGGCAGCAGCGCATCATCCCCAGCATTTT,CSAREAAAHHPQHF
TRBJ1-1,TRBD1,TRBV19,-,TGTGCCAGTAGTGGACAGGGGGCGCTTCGACCGAACACTGAAGCTTTCTTT,CASSGQGALRPNTEAFF
TRBJ1-4,-,TRBV7-2,-,TGTGCCAGCAGCAAGGGACGGCCACCGGGGGAAAAACTGTTTTTT,CASSKGRPPGEKLFF
TRBJ2-5,TRBD1,TRBV20-1,few,TGCAGTGCTCCGGGGTACGGGACAGGGGGCTCGGAGACCCAGTACTTC,CSAPGYGTGGSETQYF
TRBJ1-5,-,TRBV6-2/TRBV6-3,-,TGTGCCAGCTGTTACTCGGTCGGTCAGCCCCAGCATTTT,CASCYSVGQPQHF
TRBJ1-3,-,TRBV20-1,few,TGCAGTGCTAGGACCGGACAGACCTCTGGAAACACCATATATTTT,CSARTGQTSGNTIYF
TRBJ1-2,-,TRBV5-1,-,TGCGCCAGCCAGGACCTCCGTAGTGGCTACACCTTC,CASQDLRSGYTF